This T cell receptor (beta chain) was profiled in a study of shared clonotypes between healthy human individuals (dated by TCRdb to about 2020). Some background on the complete study: The cohort included three men and two women between 18 and 49 years of age. For each donor, CD4 naive and CD4 memory were each run on three plates, CD8 naive on two plates, and CD8 memory on one plate. To increase sequencing depth and limit assay-specific biases, different laboratories used diverse techniques to prepare libraries and sequence TCR repertoires. Blood TCR repertoires of a handful of healthy adults were deeply sequenced to estimate repertoire size and the extent of clonotype sharing between individuals. Leukapheresis yielded between about 0.85 and 10 billion PBMCs per donor.

The research as a whole found: Higher generation probabilities were observed for clonotypes shared by all four sorted-subset donors than for non-shared clonotypes. Across four donors, approximately 5% of naive CD4, roughly 3.5% of naive CD8, approximately 2.5% of memory CD4, and roughly 0.41% of memory CD8 clonotypes were shared. Larger estimated clonotype richness was generally found for naive subsets than for memory subsets. The small number of donors limited the genetic and exposure-history diversity represented. Sampling was restricted to blood, and TCR repertoires in tissue are likely to differ from TCR repertoires in blood. Based on pairwise subsampling, the degree of clonotype sharing among donors was expected to be affected by sequencing depth. Even with the large sequencing depth, rarefaction of the sorted-subset datasets indicated that sequencing was incomplete.

The donors were healthy, HIV-negative adults with no recently reported acute infections or vaccinations. Only Caucasian adults living in Nashville, Tennessee, USA were represented among the donors. Magnetic negative selection was used to enrich CD4+ T cells, after which naive cells were positively selected on CD45RA and the negative fraction became the memory subset. After blood collection by leukapheresis, PBMCs were isolated using Ficoll-Histopaque density gradient centrifugation and then cryopreserved in the vapor phase of liquid nitrogen. Analytical flow cytometry was used to check the purity and quantity of every magnetically sorted T cell population. Genomic DNA was isolated from every sorted fraction and measured by UV absorbance on a Nanodrop 2000c. As for this clone: Its cognate antigen has yet to be identified. No much larger clonotype is one base removed from it; base qualities were not supplied.

From a lookup of the germline V gene, CDR1 and CDR2 are SGHTA and FQGNSA. V trim: 6 bases; J trim: 2 bases; unmatched bases: 4. Including the terminal cysteine and phenylalanine, the CDR3 comprises 14 residues. Of the read, only the CDR3 DNA is kept; its 42 bases are in frame from base 1. Using the deep immunoSEQ assay, multiplex PCR amplified TCR CDR3 regions from genomic DNA. Extracted genomic DNA from each cell subset was distributed evenly across all wells of several immunoSEQ 96-well plates, and each plate was treated as a replicate. Each replicate PCR for sorted subsets received about 180 ng genomic DNA, equal to 30,000 or so T cell genomes. Purified libraries were measured with a Qubit 3.0 fluorometer, size-checked on a Bioanalyzer 2100, and measured again with the KAPA Library Quantification kit. Every immunoSEQ 96-well plate was sequenced on a dedicated single-read 150-cycle Illumina NextSeq 550 flow cell. As for the original processing: Because the immunoSEQ output held only junctional sequences and lacked quality scores, the filtering could not match the filtering applied to full-length reads. To assign V/J genes and CDR3, sequences were annotated against IMGT germline references using PyIR, a Python wrapper for IgBLAST v1.9. Any read was removed if the V/J assignment was weak (E-value above 1e-6), the CDR3 was missing, or the read contained stop codons, out-of-frame junctions, or ambiguous translated residues. V3J clonotypes were defined as sequences sharing an identical inferred V gene, J gene, and CDR3 amino acid sequence. Percentage overlap between repertoires was computed as shared unique clonotypes divided by the size of the smaller repertoire. Repertoire richness was assessed with RTK rarefaction, the Chao1 estimator, and Recon v2.1 estimates of unobserved clonotypes. Generation probabilities were computed with OLGA for all TCRbeta clonotypes obtained by the gDNA method from several donors. TCRdb re-hosts the immuneACCESS table, in-frame sequences only. Its copies lack some clones; in the studies checked, an unresolved V gene accounts for under half of them, and the cause for the rest is not known. V and J calls and clone size come straight from that table; D and trimming were deduced from the DNA. The table for this sample lists around 1.4 million clones; just under 99% of them were counted only once. The biggest ten clones account for 0.36% of the sample.

The rearrangement combines TRBV7-2 with TRBJ2-4; 7 central nucleotides agree with TRBD1. This TCR was sampled from a man aged 25-45 years in good health. Material: naive CD4+ T cells sorted from blood. This specimen's cell subset or site label, interpreted: CD45RA+ positively selected. The CDR3 protein sequence reads: CASREGGSKNIQYF. The DNA sequence is TGTGCCAGCAGGGAAGGGGGCTCCAAAAACATTCAGTACTTC.